The next 8 T cell receptor beta chains were all read from a single sample in a study of CD8 T cells in Susac syndrome. RNA totalling roughly 0.5 to 1 ug underwent reverse transcription with random hexamers. TCRdb analysed the immunoSEQ multiplex PCR reads with MiXCR anew, one entry per CDR3 protein. This sample has approximately 180,000 distinct CDR3 sequences, with around 95% found just once. The specimen was CD4+ T cells from PBMCs. The receptor set was obtained from a human donor with multiple sclerosis.

V usage is TRBV4-2 and J usage is TRBJ2-1; weak D call: TRBD2 (7 bases). Germline CDR1 reads LGHNA; CDR2 reads YNFKEQ. The CDR3 totals 18 residues. Trimming removed 2 bases from V and 7 bases from J, with 24 bases in between. DNA for the CDR3: TGTGCCAGCAGCCAACGCCAGTTGGGGGGGCCTACGGGGAATGAGCAGTTCTTC. Amino acids: CASSQRQLGGPTGNEQFF.

About this clonotype: The junction departs from germline at one end; a sequencing error may be responsible. V is TRBV5-1 and J is TRBJ1-2; 8 nucleotides match TRBD1. The CDR3 contains 15 residues. Per germline, CDR1 SGHRS and CDR2 YFSETQ. CDR3 nucleotides: TGTGCCAGCTCACTAGCCGGACAGGGAAACTATGGCTACACCTTC. It codes for CASSLAGQGNYGYTF. Supplemented by reference TRBV5-1 and TRBJ1-2, the full variable domain reads KAGVTQTPRYLIKTRGQQVTLSCSPISGHRSVSWYQQTPGQGLQFLFEYFSETQRNKGNFPGRFSGRQFSNSRSEMNVSTLELGDSALYLCASSLAGQGNYGYTFGSGTRLTVV.

V gene TRBV7-2 combines with J gene TRBJ2-7; 9 bases fit TRBD1. Germline V CDR1 and CDR2: SGHTA, FQGNSA. V lost 1 base and J lost 11; bases outside the gene matches: 12. This CDR3 spans 15 amino acids. The CDR3 reads CASSLGWTGVEREYF. The CDR3, as DNA: TGTGCCAGCAGCTTAGGTTGGACAGGGGTGGAACGGGAGTACTTC.

The V and J genes are TRBV30 and TRBJ1-2; no reliable D call. Germline V gene data show CDR1 as GTSNPN and CDR2 as SVGIG (reference sequence). This CDR3 comprises 13 residues. The germline V and J ends were trimmed by 6 bases and 1 base, with 12 bases remaining between them. CDR3 coding DNA: TGTGCCTGTCGGGCGGGCCATAACTATGGCTACACCTTC. This translates into CACRAGHNYGYTF.

The chain couples TRBV5-1 to TRBJ2-1; 7 nucleotides line up with TRBD1. In germline, CDR1 is SGHRS, CDR2 YFSETQ. Trimming removed 4 bases from V and 0 bases from J; junction bases left unmatched: 4. The CDR3 spans 15 residues. The CDR3 loop reads CASSRGQSSYNEQFF. In nucleotides, the CDR3 is TGCGCCAGCAGCCGGGGACAGAGCTCCTACAATGAGCAGTTCTTC. Supplemented by reference TRBV5-1 and TRBJ2-1, the full variable domain reads KAGVTQTPRYLIKTRGQQVTLSCSPISGHRSVSWYQQTPGQGLQFLFEYFSETQRNKGNFPGRFSGRQFSNSRSEMNVSTLELGDSALYLCASSRGQSSYNEQFFGPGTRLTVL.

The chain combines TRBV19 with TRBJ1-5; 8 bases line up with TRBD1. Unmatched junction bases numbered 7, after V lost 2 bases and J lost 4 bases. CDR1 and CDR2 from the germline V gene are LNHDA and SQIVND (reference sequence). This CDR3 spans 16 amino acids. This CDR3 is CASSIILGQGNQPQHF. Written as DNA, the CDR3 is TGTGCCAGTAGTATAATCCTCGGACAGGGTAATCAGCCCCAGCATTTT.

The V and J genes are TRBV6-2 or TRBV6-3 and TRBJ2-7; possibly TRBD2 for D (6 bases). The CDR3 covers 14 residues. Trimming took off 2 bases at V and 2 bases at J, with 10 bases between the two ends. CDR1 MNHEY and CDR2 SVGEGT come from the germline V gene. For the CDR3, the DNA is TGTGCCAGCAGTTACCGGGCGGGGACCTACGAGCAGTACTTC. This translates into CASSYRAGTYEQYF.

This clonotype was seen only a few times. The chain combines TRBV12-3 or TRBV12-4 with TRBJ2-3, with 7 nucleotides matching TRBD2. This CDR3 region has 14 residues. Trimming removed 6 bases from V and 3 bases from J; junction bases left unmatched: 6. CDR3 in amino acids: CASSRTRGTDTQYF. The CDR3 nucleotides are TGTGCCAGCAGCCGGACTAGAGGGACAGATACGCAGTATTTT.